This T cell receptor beta chain was captured in a study of T cells in Graves' hyperthyroidism and ophthalmopathy. Study-wide results and limits: Clonotypes that were expanded in thyroid above 0.001 mostly appeared in blood too.

The CDR3 contains 15 residues. CDR1 and CDR2 (germline): SGHRS, YFSETQ. Trimming at V came to 4 bases and at J to 5 bases, leaving 8 bases not matched to a gene. Ophthalmopathy patients had moderate-to-severe active disease, CAS ≥3, NOSPECS ≥4, and disease duration under 3 months. Clinical symptoms, serum thyroxine, TRAb, thyroid ultrasound and orbital computed tomography informed diagnoses. The TCR beta CDR3 regions underwent amplification using RNA transcripts as the source. Using the HTBI primer set, a first-round RT-PCR was run on the TCR CDR3. One entry per CDR3 protein, called by TCRdb with MiXCR from the multiplex PCR reads. The sample includes approximately 620,000 distinct CDR3 sequences, 16% of them seen just once. This clonotype appeared many times. The antigen remains unidentified.

The chain couples TRBV5-1 to TRBJ2-2; the match to TRBD1 covers 7 bases. The specimen was blood. The source is a woman in her thirties or forties with Graves' ophthalmopathy. The CDR3 DNA follows: TGCGCCAGCAGCAACCAGGGGGAGCGGACCGGGGAGCTGTTTTTT. It codes for CASSNQGERTGELFF. The whole variable domain, remainder taken from reference TRBV5-1 and TRBJ2-2, is KAGVTQTPRYLIKTRGQQVTLSCSPISGHRSVSWYQQTPGQGLQFLFEYFSETQRNKGNFPGRFSGRQFSNSRSEMNVSTLELGDSALYLCASSNQGERTGELFFGEGSRLTVL.